The next 5 T cell receptor beta chains were all read from a single sample in a study of T cell responses to AZD1222 COVID-19 vaccine. The method was immunoSEQ multiplex PCR; TCRdb's version includes in-frame clones alone and lacks a portion of them. The sample carries about 120,000 clones, about 95% recorded once. Sequencing used peripheral blood, obtained 28 days after the second AZD1222 dose. All receptors derive from an adult who received the AZD1222 COVID-19 vaccine.

This rearrangement joins TRBV6-5 to TRBJ2-7, with TRBD1 matching 9 bases. This CDR3 has 14 residues. With 6 bases clipped from V and 6 bases from J, the junction kept 9 bases outside the gene matches. CDR1 is MNHEY, CDR2 SVGAGI, per germline. In nucleotides, the CDR3 is TGTGCCAGCAGAAGGACAGGGGTGTTCGGCGAGCAGTACTTC. Residues: CASRRTGVFGEQYF.

The CDR3 loop reads CASSFREGDGYTF. Here the CDR3 DNA reads TGTGCCAGCAGTTTTAGGGAAGGGGATGGCTACACCTTC. The rearrangement joins TRBV28 to TRBJ1-2; tentatively, D is TRBD1 (5 bases). V lost 3 bases and J 6 bases, leaving 11 bases between the germline ends. Germline V gives CDR1 MDHEN, CDR2 SYDVKM. The length of the CDR3 is 13 residues.

The V and J genes are TRBV7-9 and TRBJ2-7; 7 bases align to TRBD1. V gave up 5 bases and J gave up 2 bases; unmatched junction bases: 3. Per germline, CDR1 SEHNR and CDR2 FQNEAQ (reference sequence). The CDR3 runs to 13 residues. This CDR3 reads CASSRGTAYEQYF. For the CDR3, the DNA is TGTGCCAGCAGCCGTGGGACAGCCTACGAGCAGTACTTC.

For this clone: The germline gene is not matched at one end of the junction; a read error may be the cause. The chain carries TRBV3-1 (or the pseudogene TRBV3-2) and TRBJ2-5; the match to TRBD2 covers 10 bases. Germline loops: CDR1 LGHDT, CDR2 YNNKEL (reference sequence). This CDR3 is built from 16 residues. The CDR3, as DNA: TGTGCCAGCAACCAAGGTCTAGCGGGGGTAGAAGAGACCCAGTACTTC. Encoded protein: CASNQGLAGVEETQYF.

The chain joins TRBV7-6 to TRBJ2-2, with 7 positions matching TRBD1. CDR1 and CDR2 from the germline V gene are SGHVS and FNYEAQ. The CDR3 is made up of 16 amino acids. The V segment lost 4 bases and the J segment 3 bases; nucleotides outside the gene matches: 8. The CDR3: CASSSVGQVYTGELFF. DNA for the CDR3: TGTGCCAGCAGCTCGGTCGGACAGGTCTACACCGGGGAGCTGTTTTTT. Together with reference TRBV7-6 and TRBJ2-2, the CDR3 gives the full variable domain: GAGVSQSPRYKVTKRGQDVALRCDPISGHVSLYWYRQALGQGPEFLTYFNYEAQQDKSGLPNDRFSAERPEGSISTLTIQRTEQRDSAMYRCASSSVGQVYTGELFFGEGSRLTVL.